The 4 T cell receptor beta chains below come from one sample, sequenced in a study of vaccination and CD4 T cells after COVID-19. No antigens are known for them. Regarding treatment: roughly 11-day PBMC culture with coronavirus spike peptide pools or control peptides (ViraFEST assay). CD4+ T cells that had been cultured provided DNA sequenced with the Oncomine TCR Beta short-read assay. In TCRdb, the PCR reads were re-called with MiXCR into one record per CDR3 protein. Of approximately 15,000 distinct CDR3 sequences in the sample, 55% were seen once. The specimen was CD4+ T cells from blood, cultured in vitro. Receptors originate from a human donor who had recovered from COVID-19.

J is TRBJ2-1 and V is TRBV20-1; 8 bases line up with TRBD2. CDR1 and CDR2 from the germline V gene are DFQATT and SNEGSKA (reference sequence). This CDR3 is 13 amino acids long. V was clipped by 1 base and J by 4 bases; unmatched bases: 0. The CDR3 sequence is CSARASGYNEQFF. In DNA, the CDR3 is TGCAGTGCTAGAGCTAGCGGGTACAATGAGCAGTTCTTC.

The genes are TRBV9 and TRBJ2-5; D uncertain. Trimming took off 0 bases at V and 5 bases at J, with 8 bases between the two ends. The length of the CDR3 is 13 residues. Germline V gives CDR1 SGDLS, CDR2 YYNGEE. The CDR3 nucleotides are TGTGCCAGCAGCGTAGATGTAGGGGAGACCCAGTACTTC. This sequence encodes CASSVDVGETQYF.

The rearrangement uses TRBV7-9 and TRBJ1-5; 9 nucleotides match TRBD1. In germline, CDR1 is SEHNR, CDR2 FQNEAQ (reference sequence). CDR3 size: 16 residues. V was clipped by 5 bases and J by 5 bases; unmatched bases: 10. The CDR3 DNA reads TGTGCCAGCAGCGTCGGTTCCGGGACAGGGTATCAGCCCCAGCATTTT. Its protein is CASSVGSGTGYQPQHF.

In regard to this clonotype: One end of the junction is discordant with germline, which a read error may explain. The V call is TRBV7-7, the J call TRBJ2-7, with TRBD1 as a possible D gene (7 bases). Germline loops: CDR1 SSHAT, CDR2 FNYEAQ (reference sequence). This CDR3 contains 13 residues. CDR3 residues: CASSADREDEQYF. Written as DNA, the CDR3 is TGTGCTAGCAGCGCTGACAGGGAGGACGAGCAGTACTTC.